This TCR beta chain was sequenced for a study of Tregs in tolerant kidney transplant recipients. Notes on the study in general: Changing PCR primers prevented nucleotide comparison between some patients' samples.

As for this clone: The antigen is undetermined.

Clones were sequenced by immunoSEQ multiplex PCR, and TCRdb holds only the in-frame ones, with some missing. Among tens of thousands of clones listed, about 89% were seen once. The sequence came from a human donor who received a combined kidney and bone marrow transplant. The sequenced sample was CD4+ T cells from blood, obtained before the transplant.

CDR3 sequence (DNA): TGTGCCAGCAGCCTCTCGGACAGGACAAATAATTCACCCCTCCACTTT. Its translation: CASSLSDRTNNSPLHF. This chain joins TRBV4-2 and TRBJ1-6; 7 bases are shared with TRBD1. The V segment lost 4 bases and the J segment 5 bases; nucleotides outside the gene matches: 8. Germline V gene data show CDR1 as LGHNA and CDR2 as YNFKEQ. The CDR3 loop spans 16 amino acids.